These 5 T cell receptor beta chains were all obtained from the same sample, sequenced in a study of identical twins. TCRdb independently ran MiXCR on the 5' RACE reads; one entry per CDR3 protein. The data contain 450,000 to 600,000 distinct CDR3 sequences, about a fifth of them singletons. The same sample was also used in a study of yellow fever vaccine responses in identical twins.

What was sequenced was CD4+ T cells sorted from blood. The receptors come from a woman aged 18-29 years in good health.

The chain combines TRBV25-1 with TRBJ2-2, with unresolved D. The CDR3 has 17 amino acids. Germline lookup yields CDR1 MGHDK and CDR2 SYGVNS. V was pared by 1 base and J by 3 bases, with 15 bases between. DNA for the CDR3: TGTGCCAGCAGTGAATTTAACGAGCGAGATTACACCGGGGAGCTGTTTTTT. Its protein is CASSEFNERDYTGELFF.

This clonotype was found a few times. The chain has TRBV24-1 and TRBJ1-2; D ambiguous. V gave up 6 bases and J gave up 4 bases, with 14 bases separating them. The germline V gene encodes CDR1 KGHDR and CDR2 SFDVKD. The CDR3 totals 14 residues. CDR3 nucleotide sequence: TGTGCCACCAGTCCCGAGCAAAACACCTATGGCTACACCTTC. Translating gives CATSPEQNTYGYTF.

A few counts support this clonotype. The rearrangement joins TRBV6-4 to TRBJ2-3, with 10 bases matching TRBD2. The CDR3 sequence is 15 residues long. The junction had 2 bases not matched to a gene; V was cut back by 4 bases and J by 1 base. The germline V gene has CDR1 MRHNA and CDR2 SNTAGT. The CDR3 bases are TGTGCCAGCAGTGCTAGCGGGGGAGGCACAGATACGCAGTATTTT. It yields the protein CASSASGGGTDTQYF.

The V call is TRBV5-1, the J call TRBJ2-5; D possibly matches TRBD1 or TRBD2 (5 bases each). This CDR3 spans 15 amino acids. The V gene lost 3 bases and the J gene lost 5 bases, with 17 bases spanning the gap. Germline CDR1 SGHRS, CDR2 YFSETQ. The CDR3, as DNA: TGCGCCAGCAGCTCTTGGCTAGCCTGGGGGGAGACCCAGTACTTC. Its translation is CASSSWLAWGETQYF.

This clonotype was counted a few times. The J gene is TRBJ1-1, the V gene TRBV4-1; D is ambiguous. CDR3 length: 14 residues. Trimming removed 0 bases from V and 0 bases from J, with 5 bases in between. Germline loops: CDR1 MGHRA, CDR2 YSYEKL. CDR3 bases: TGCGCCAGCAGCCAAGATTCAGTGAACACTGAAGCTTTCTTT. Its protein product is CASSQDSVNTEAFF.